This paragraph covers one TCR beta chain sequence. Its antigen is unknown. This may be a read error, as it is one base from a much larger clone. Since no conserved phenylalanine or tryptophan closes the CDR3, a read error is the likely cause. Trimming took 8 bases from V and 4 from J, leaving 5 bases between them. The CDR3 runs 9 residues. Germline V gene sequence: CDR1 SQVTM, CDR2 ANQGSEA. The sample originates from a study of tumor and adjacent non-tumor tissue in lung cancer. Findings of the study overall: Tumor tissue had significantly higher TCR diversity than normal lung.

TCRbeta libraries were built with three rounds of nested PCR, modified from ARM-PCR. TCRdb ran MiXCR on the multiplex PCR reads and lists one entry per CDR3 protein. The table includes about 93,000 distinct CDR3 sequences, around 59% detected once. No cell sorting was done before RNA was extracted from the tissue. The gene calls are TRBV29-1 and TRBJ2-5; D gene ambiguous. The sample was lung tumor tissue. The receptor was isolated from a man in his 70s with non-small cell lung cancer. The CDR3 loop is CSIGETQYL. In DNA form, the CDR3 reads TGCAGCATTGGAGAGACCCAGTACCTC.